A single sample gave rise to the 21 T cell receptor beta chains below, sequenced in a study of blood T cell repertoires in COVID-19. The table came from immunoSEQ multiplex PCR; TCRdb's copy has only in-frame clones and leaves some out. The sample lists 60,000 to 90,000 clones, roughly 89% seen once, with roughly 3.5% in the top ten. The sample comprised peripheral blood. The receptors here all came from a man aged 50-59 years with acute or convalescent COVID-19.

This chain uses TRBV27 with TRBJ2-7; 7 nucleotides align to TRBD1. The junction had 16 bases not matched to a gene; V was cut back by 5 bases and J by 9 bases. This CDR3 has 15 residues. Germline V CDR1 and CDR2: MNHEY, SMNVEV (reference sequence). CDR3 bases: TGTGCCAGCAGTCCCTCCGGGACAGCCTCTTTGGGGCAGTACTTC. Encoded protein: CASSPSGTASLGQYF.

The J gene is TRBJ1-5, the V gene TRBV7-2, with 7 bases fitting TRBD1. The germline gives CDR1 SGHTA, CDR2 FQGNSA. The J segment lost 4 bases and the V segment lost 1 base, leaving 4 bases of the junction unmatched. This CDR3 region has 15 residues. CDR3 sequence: CASSLGGGVNQPQHF. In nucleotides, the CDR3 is TGTGCCAGCAGCTTAGGAGGGGGCGTTAATCAGCCCCAGCATTTT.

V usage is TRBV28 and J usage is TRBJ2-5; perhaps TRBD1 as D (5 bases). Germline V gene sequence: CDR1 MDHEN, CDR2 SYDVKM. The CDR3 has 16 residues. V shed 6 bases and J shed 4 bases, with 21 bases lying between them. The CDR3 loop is CASSSFFRGVGETQYF. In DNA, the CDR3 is TGTGCCAGCAGCTCCTTTTTTAGGGGTGTCGGAGAGACCCAGTACTTC.

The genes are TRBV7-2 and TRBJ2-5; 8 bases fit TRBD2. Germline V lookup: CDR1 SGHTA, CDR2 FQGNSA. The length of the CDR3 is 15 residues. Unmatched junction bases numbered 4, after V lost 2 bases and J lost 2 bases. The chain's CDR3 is CASSLTAGVQETQYF. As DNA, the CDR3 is TGTGCCAGCAGCTTAACAGCGGGGGTTCAAGAGACCCAGTACTTC.

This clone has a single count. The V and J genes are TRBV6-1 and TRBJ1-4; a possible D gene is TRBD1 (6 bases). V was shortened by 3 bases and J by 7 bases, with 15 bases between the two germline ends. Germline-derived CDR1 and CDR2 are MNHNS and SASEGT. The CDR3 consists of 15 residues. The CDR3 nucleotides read TGTGCCAGCAGTGACCAGGGGATGGGTGGTGAAAAACTGTTTTTT. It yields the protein CASSDQGMGGEKLFF.

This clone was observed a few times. The CDR3 DNA reads TGTGCCAGTAGTCACGTTTGGGCTTACGAGCAGTACTTC. This translates into CASSHVWAYEQYF. V and J are TRBV19 and TRBJ2-7, with unresolved D. The CDR3 contains 13 residues. V dropped 5 bases and J dropped 4 bases, with 12 bases sitting between them. Germline lookup yields CDR1 LNHDA and CDR2 SQIVND (reference sequence). The whole variable domain, filled in from reference TRBV19 and TRBJ2-7, reads DGGITQSPKYLFRKEGQNVTLSCEQNLNHDAMYWYRQDPGQGLRLIYYSQIVNDFQKGDIAEGYSVSREKKESFPLTVTSAQKNPTAFYLCASSHVWAYEQYFGPGTRLTVT.

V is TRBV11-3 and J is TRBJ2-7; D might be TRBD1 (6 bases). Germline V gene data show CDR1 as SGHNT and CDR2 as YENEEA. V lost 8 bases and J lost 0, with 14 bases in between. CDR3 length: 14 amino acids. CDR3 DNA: TGTGCCAGCTCCGAAGGGGGACACTCCTACGAGCAGTACTTC. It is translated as CASSEGGHSYEQYF.

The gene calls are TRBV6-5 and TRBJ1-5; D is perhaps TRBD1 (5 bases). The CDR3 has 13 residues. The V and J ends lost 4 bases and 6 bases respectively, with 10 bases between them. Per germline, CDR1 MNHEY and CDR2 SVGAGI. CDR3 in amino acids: CASSWGLGQPQHF. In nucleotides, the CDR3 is TGTGCCAGCAGTTGGGGACTTGGTCAGCCCCAGCATTTT.

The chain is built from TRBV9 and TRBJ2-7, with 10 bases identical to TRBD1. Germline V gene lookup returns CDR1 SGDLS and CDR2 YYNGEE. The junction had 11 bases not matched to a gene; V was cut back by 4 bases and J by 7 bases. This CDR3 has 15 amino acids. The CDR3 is CASSPNRDRGEEQYF. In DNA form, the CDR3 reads TGTGCCAGCAGCCCAAACCGGGACAGGGGTGAAGAGCAGTACTTC.

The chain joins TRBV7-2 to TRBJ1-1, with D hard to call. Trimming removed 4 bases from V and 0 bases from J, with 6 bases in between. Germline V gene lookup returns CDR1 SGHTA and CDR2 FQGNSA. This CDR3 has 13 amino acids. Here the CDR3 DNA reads TGTGCCAGCAGCTCACAGATGAACACTGAAGCTTTCTTT. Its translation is CASSSQMNTEAFF.

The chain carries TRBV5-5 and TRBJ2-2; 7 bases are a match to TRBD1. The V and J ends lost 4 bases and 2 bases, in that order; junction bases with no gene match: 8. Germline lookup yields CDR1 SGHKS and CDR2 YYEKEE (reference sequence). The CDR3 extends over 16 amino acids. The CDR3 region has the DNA TGTGCCAGCAGCCACCCGGGACAGTTTAACACCGGGGAGCTGTTTTTT. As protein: CASSHPGQFNTGELFF.

The DNA of the CDR3 is TGTGCCAGCAGCCAACCGGGACAGGAATATGGCTACACCTTC. Its translation: CASSQPGQEYGYTF. This rearrangement joins TRBV3-1 (or the pseudogene TRBV3-2) to TRBJ1-2; TRBD1 agrees at 8 bases. The germline V gene has CDR1 LGHDT and CDR2 YNNKEL (reference sequence). There are 14 residues in the CDR3. V was pared by 2 bases and J by 5 bases, with 4 bases of the junction left unmatched.

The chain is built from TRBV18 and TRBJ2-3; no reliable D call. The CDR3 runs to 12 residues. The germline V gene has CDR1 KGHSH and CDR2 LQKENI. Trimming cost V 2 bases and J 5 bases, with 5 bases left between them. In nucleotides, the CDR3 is TGTGCCAGCTCACCATCCGTAGATACGCAGTATTTT. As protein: CASSPSVDTQYF.

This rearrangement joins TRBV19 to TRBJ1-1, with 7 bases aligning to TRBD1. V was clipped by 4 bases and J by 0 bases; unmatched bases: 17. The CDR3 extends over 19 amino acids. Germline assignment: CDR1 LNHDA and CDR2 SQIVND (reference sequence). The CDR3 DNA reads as TGTGCCAGTAGTAAGGGGTGGACAGGAGAATTCCCCCTGAACACTGAAGCTTTCTTT. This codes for CASSKGWTGEFPLNTEAFF.

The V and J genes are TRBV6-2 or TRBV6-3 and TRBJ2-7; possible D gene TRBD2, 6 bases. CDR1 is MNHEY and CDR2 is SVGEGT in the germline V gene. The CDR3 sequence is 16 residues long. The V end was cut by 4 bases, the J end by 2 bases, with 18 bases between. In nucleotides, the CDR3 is TGTGCCAGCAGTTTCCATCCGGGACTTACCACCTACGAGCAGTACTTC. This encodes CASSFHPGLTTYEQYF.

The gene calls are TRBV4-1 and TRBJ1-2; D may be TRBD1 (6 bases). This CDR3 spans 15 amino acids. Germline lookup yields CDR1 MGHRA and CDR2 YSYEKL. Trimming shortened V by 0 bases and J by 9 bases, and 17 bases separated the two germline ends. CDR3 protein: CASSQDRYRAMSYTF. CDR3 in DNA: TGCGCCAGCAGCCAAGATCGTTACAGGGCTATGAGCTACACCTTC.

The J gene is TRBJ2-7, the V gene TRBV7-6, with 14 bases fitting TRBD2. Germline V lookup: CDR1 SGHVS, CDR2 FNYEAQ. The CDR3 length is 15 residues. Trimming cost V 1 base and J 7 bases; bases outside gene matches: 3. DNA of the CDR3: TGTGCCAGCAGCTTAGGGGGACTAGCGGGAGTTGAGCAGTACTTC. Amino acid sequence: CASSLGGLAGVEQYF. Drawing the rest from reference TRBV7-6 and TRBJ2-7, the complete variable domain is GAGVSQSPRYKVTKRGQDVALRCDPISGHVSLYWYRQALGQGPEFLTYFNYEAQQDKSGLPNDRFSAERPEGSISTLTIQRTEQRDSAMYRCASSLGGLAGVEQYFGPGTRLTVT.

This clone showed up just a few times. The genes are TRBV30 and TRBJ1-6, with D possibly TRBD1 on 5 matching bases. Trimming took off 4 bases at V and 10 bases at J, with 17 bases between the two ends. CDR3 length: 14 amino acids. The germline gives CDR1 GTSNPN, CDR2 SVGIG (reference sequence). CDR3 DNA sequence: TGTGCCTGGACGGTCAGGGCAGTGGGATCACCCCTCCACTTT. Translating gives CAWTVRAVGSPLHF. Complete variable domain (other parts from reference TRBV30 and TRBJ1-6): SQTIHQWPATLVQPVGSPLSLECTVEGTSNPNLYWYRQAAGRGLQLLFYSVGIGQISSEVPQNLSASRPQDRQFILSSKKLLLSDSGFYLCAWTVRAVGSPLHFGNGTRLTVT.

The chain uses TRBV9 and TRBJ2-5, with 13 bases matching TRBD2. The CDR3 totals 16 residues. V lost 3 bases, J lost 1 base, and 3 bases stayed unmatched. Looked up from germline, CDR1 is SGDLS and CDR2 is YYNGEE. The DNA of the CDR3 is TGTGCCAGCAGCGAAACTAGCGGGAGGGCCCAAGAGACCCAGTACTTC. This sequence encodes CASSETSGRAQETQYF.

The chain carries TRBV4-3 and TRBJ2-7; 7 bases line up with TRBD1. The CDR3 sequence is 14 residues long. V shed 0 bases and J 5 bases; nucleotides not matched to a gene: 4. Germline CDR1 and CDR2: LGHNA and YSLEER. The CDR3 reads CASSQENRGDEQYF. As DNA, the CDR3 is TGCGCCAGCAGCCAAGAGAACAGGGGTGACGAGCAGTACTTC.

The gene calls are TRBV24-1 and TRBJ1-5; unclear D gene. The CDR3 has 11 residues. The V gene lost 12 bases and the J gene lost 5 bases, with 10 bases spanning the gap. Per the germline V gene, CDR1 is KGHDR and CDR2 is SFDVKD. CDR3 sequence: CAPHLHQPQHF. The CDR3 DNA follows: TGTGCCCCACATTTACATCAGCCCCAGCATTTT.